This T cell receptor beta chain is drawn from a study of T-cell reconstitution after alpha-beta-depleted transplantation in children. Unique molecular identifiers were incorporated into the prepared TCRbeta library. From the PCR reads, TCRdb called clonotypes with MiXCR, one entry per CDR3 protein. Seen here are around 580,000 distinct CDR3 sequences, roughly a quarter observed once, and the top ten hold under 45%. CDR3 length: 17 residues. Per the germline V gene, CDR1 is DFQATT and CDR2 is SNEGSKA (reference sequence). V lost 1 base to trimming and J lost 7 bases; unmatched junction nucleotides: 11.

The sample in question was PBMCs, obtained before TCRalphabeta/CD19-depleted stem cell transplant. The TCR originated in a boy under two years old with Wiskott-Aldrich syndrome, due to receive a stem cell transplant. The chain recombines TRBV20-1 with TRBJ2-3; 13 bases fit TRBD2. The CDR3 DNA is TGCAGTGCTAGAGGTCGAAGGACTAGCGGGAGAACGAATACGCAGTATTTT. It translates to CSARGRRTSGRTNTQYF.